Detailed here is one T cell receptor (beta chain). Many counts were recorded for this clonotype. This clone's antigen is unknown. The sample holds no much larger clone one base away, and base qualities are not on file. This sample is part of a study of patients and donors after allogeneic stem cell transplantation (dated by TCRdb to about 2020). The library came from RT-PCR. Sequencing instrument: NextSeq 550. TCRdb passed the public sequencing reads through fastp at Q25 and MiXCR, retaining productive beta sequences. Each record represents a unique CDR3 protein, reported with the most common genes and DNA among its rows. The sample table shows about 960,000 distinct CDR3 sequences, and about a sixth are seen once. Of the sample, 5% to 7.5% is held by the ten largest clones. A distance of 13 bases separates the germline ends of V and J, which lose 1 base and 3 bases respectively. There are 16 amino acids in the CDR3, from cysteine to phenylalanine inclusive. CDR3 DNA is the only sequence kept; it has 48 bases, read in frame from the first base. The germline V gene (reference sequence) provides CDR1 SEHNR and CDR2 FQNEAQ.

The sequence was collected from a human donor who was either an allogeneic HSCT recipient or a stem cell or donor lymphocyte infusion donor (not recorded which). It is not recorded whose cells these are; they may come from a transplant donor. The specimen sequenced was blood, either unsorted or a sorted T cell fraction (not recorded which). The chain is encoded by TRBV7-9 joined to TRBJ2-1; no D gene is confidently identified. The bases read TGTGCCAGCAGCTTAGTGGGTCCCCCTCTCTACAATGAGCAGTTCTTC. This codes for CASSLVGPPLYNEQFF.